This entry lists 8 T cell receptor beta chains sequenced from one sample in a study of blood T cell repertoires in COVID-19. The repertoire was sequenced with immunoSEQ multiplex PCR; TCRdb's copy has only in-frame clones and lacks some. Here the sample spans around 240,000 clones, roughly nine tenths being singletons. The sequencing sample was made of PBMCs or T cells enriched from blood (not recorded which). These TCRs come from a human donor in a cohort exposed to, infected with or recovered from COVID-19 (not recorded which). The donor label of this sample is uncertain.

V and J are TRBV6-5 and TRBJ2-7, with D unclear. The CDR3 is 13 amino acids. Germline CDR1 and CDR2: MNHEY and SVGAGI. Trimming cost V 6 bases and J 2 bases, with 11 bases left between them. The CDR3 loop is CASRSPGAYEQYF. CDR3 coding DNA: TGTGCCAGCAGATCGCCGGGTGCCTACGAGCAGTACTTC.

This chain uses TRBV3-1 (or the pseudogene TRBV3-2) with TRBJ1-1; 8 bases agree with TRBD1. Germline values: CDR1 LGHDT, CDR2 YNNKEL (reference sequence). The CDR3 loop spans 17 amino acids. The trim removed 3 bases at V and 1 base at J, leaving 10 bases unmatched. This CDR3 is CASSQGLGQGTNTEAFF. The CDR3 bases are TGTGCCAGCAGCCAGGGTTTAGGACAGGGAACGAACACTGAAGCTTTCTTT.

In the case of this clone: At the DNA level, this CDR3 is encoded by other sequences in the same sample as well. V usage is TRBV18 and J usage is TRBJ2-7, with a weak D call TRBD1 (6 bases). In germline, CDR1 is KGHSH, CDR2 LQKENI. The CDR3 loop spans 14 amino acids. The V and J ends lost 3 bases and 2 bases respectively, with 11 bases between them. CDR3 loop: CASSPRGRAYEQYF. CDR3 nucleotide sequence: TGTGCCAGCTCACCCAGGGGAAGGGCCTACGAGCAGTACTTC.

The chain joins TRBV5-1 to TRBJ2-2, with TRBD2 matching 13 bases. The V and J ends lost 0 bases and 11 bases, in that order; junction bases with no gene match: 1. Germline lookup yields CDR1 SGHRS and CDR2 YFSETQ. CDR3 length: 14 residues. The CDR3 DNA reads as TGCGCCAGCAGCTTGGGGACTAGCGGGGGAGAGCTGTTTTTT. The encoded protein is CASSLGTSGGELFF. Full variable domain (outside the CDR3, taken from reference TRBV5-1 and TRBJ2-2): KAGVTQTPRYLIKTRGQQVTLSCSPISGHRSVSWYQQTPGQGLQFLFEYFSETQRNKGNFPGRFSGRQFSNSRSEMNVSTLELGDSALYLCASSLGTSGGELFFGEGSRLTVL.

This clone was picked up a small number of times. The chain joins TRBV5-1 to TRBJ1-5, with 7 bases matching TRBD1. The CDR3 is made up of 15 amino acids. V shed 4 bases, J shed 5 bases, and the junction held 9 bases outside the gene matches. Germline CDR1 SGHRS, CDR2 YFSETQ. The CDR3 reads CASSKGDSRDQPQHF. The DNA for the CDR3 is TGCGCCAGCAGCAAGGGGGACAGTCGGGATCAGCCCCAGCATTTT.

J is TRBJ1-2 and V is TRBV4-1; D remains unclear. Germline lookup yields CDR1 MGHRA and CDR2 YSYEKL. V lost 0 bases, J lost 0 bases, and 11 bases lay in between. The length of the CDR3 is 16 residues. CDR3 sequence reads: CASSQDPHGANYGYTF. Here the CDR3 DNA reads TGCGCCAGCAGCCAAGATCCACACGGAGCTAACTATGGCTACACCTTC.

The rearrangement uses TRBV12-3 or TRBV12-4 and TRBJ1-1; D possibly corresponds to TRBD1 (5 bases). V shed 7 bases and J shed 6 bases, with 15 bases lying between them. The CDR3 is made up of 13 amino acids. CDR3 residues: CASTRQITSEAFF. Here the CDR3 DNA reads TGTGCCAGCACCCGACAGATAACGTCTGAAGCTTTCTTT.

The chain recombines TRBV5-6 with TRBJ2-7, with a tentative D call TRBD2 (6 bases). Deletions cut 4 bases from V and 5 bases from J, with 10 bases between. The CDR3 runs to 12 residues. Germline V CDR1 and CDR2: SGHDT, YYEEEE. The CDR3 here is CASSRGSHEQYF. The CDR3 DNA is TGTGCCAGCAGCCGGGGGAGCCACGAGCAGTACTTC.